This TCR beta chain emerged from a study of blood T cell repertoires in COVID-19 (dated by TCRdb to 2020 to 2022). A note on the overall study: Collaborator samples came from the United States, Italy and Spain and covered acute and convalescent phases of COVID-19. Nearly every sample came with metadata listing a de-identified subject ID, COVID-19 status, age in years and sex. The material from the prospective study consisted of cDNA or gDNA derived from T cells, B-cell-depleted T cells, or PBMCs. The samples were drawn from two sources: the first 160 participants of the ongoing ImmuneRACE study, and approximately 1,300 subjects contributed by 6 global collaborators. Where HLA class I and class II types were available, the types were taken from metadata supplied by the sample provider, not from assay-based typing. The repertoires were made available in a free public database intended to serve as a resource for research on the immune response to SARS-CoV-2. Subjects who had been exposed to COVID-19, were actively infected with it, or had recovered from it provided the deeply sampled blood TCRbeta repertoires that made up the dataset. The paper's findings and limits, for the study overall: The quantity of clinical and demographic metadata differed by source and by participant and was supplied without curation.

The immunoSEQ Assay, a bias-controlled multiplex PCR, was used to amplify TCRbeta CDR3 regions from genomic DNA. Per the source publication's procedure: Nucleated cell counts per sample were estimated from amplification of reference gene primers within the assay. To quantify the absolute abundance of each unique TCRbeta CDR3 rearrangement, sequence reads were collapsed and filtered. For each sample, productive Simpson clonality was calculated as the square root of Simpson's diversity index across productive rearrangements. Held by TCRdb, this immuneACCESS table contains in-frame sequences only and omits some clones. Under half of the omission traces to an unresolved V gene where checked; the cause of the rest is unknown. The DNA was the basis for D and trimming; V, J and clone size are from that table. Within this sample are about 440,000 clones, with 88% of them counted one time only. Together, the top ten hold around 12% of the sample.

In Seattle, one collaborating source enrolled patients while the infection was active and tracked those patients longitudinally over the course of disease. Whole blood was collected in K2EDTA tubes by collaborating institutions according to the institutions' own protocols. For TCRbeta analysis, collaborator samples were shipped as frozen whole blood, as isolated PBMCs, or as DNA extracted from either sample type. Trimming removed 7 bases from V and 5 bases from J, leaving 8 bases between the germline ends. The germline V gene supplies CDR1 SGDLS and CDR2 YYNGEE. The CDR3 runs 11 amino acids, cysteine and phenylalanine included. Kept here is only the CDR3 DNA, which spans 33 bases and is read in frame from base 1. Turning to this clone: No antigen is known for it. No qualities accompany the bases; no much larger clone lies one base away.

Sample: peripheral blood. The receptor was derived from a woman in her 50s with COVID-19, enrolled during active disease. The rearrangement joined TRBV9 to TRBJ2-3; no D gene is confidently identified. The nucleotide sequence reads TGTGCCAGCGGCCCCCAAGATACGCAGTATTTT. Its coded protein is CASGPQDTQYF.